These T cell receptor beta chains were read from a single sample in a study of blood T cell repertoires in COVID-19. Libraries were prepared by immunoSEQ multiplex PCR; TCRdb keeps only in-frame clonotypes and omits some of them. The sample consists of about 110,000 clones, 82% of them appearing once. Source material: peripheral blood. Receptors were obtained from a woman in her fifties or sixties with acute or convalescent COVID-19. Each CDR3 is given with its conserved first and last residue. A D gene is named only where the DNA matches it firmly. Size is stated for part of the rows, as once, few or many counts, or as a class when the clone is expanded.

v_gene: TRBV5-1; d_gene: TRBD1; j_gene: TRBJ1-3; abundance: .; CDR3aa: CASSAQGAGNTIYF; CDR3nt: TGCGCCAGCAGCGCCCAGGGGGCAGGAAACACCATATATTTT
v_gene: TRBV7-5; d_gene: .; j_gene: TRBJ1-1; abundance: .; CDR3aa: CARSPRDRATFF; CDR3nt: TGTGCCAGAAGCCCCCGGGACAGGGCGACTTTCTTT
v_gene: TRBV4-2; d_gene: TRBD2; j_gene: TRBJ2-1; abundance: .; CDR3aa: CASSQDLLAGGGEQFF; CDR3nt: TGTGCCAGCAGCCAAGATTTACTAGCGGGGGGGGGTGAGCAGTTCTTC
v_gene: TRBV5-4; d_gene: TRBD1; j_gene: TRBJ1-6; abundance: .; CDR3aa: CASSLGGTGGNSPLHF; CDR3nt: TGTGCCAGCAGCTTGGGTGGGACAGGGGGCAATTCACCCCTCCACTTT
v_gene: TRBV3-1/TRBV3-2; d_gene: TRBD1; j_gene: TRBJ2-7; abundance: .; CDR3aa: CASRGTDESYEQYF; CDR3nt: TGTGCCAGCAGAGGGACAGATGAGTCATATGAGCAGTACTTC
v_gene: TRBV3-1/TRBV3-2; d_gene: TRBD1; j_gene: TRBJ1-2; abundance: .; CDR3aa: CASSQQGQGAGGYTF; CDR3nt: TGTGCCAGCAGCCAGCAGGGACAGGGGGCTGGTGGCTACACCTTC
v_gene: TRBV5-6; d_gene: TRBD2; j_gene: TRBJ2-7; abundance: .; CDR3aa: CASSSGLAATYEQYF; CDR3nt: TGTGCCAGCAGCTCGGGACTAGCGGCAACCTACGAGCAGTACTTC
v_gene: TRBV15; d_gene: TRBD1; j_gene: TRBJ1-5; abundance: .; CDR3aa: CATSRDGTEVNQPQHF; CDR3nt: TGTGCCACCAGCAGAGATGGGACAGAGGTCAATCAGCCCCAGCATTTT
v_gene: TRBV4-3; d_gene: .; j_gene: TRBJ1-4; abundance: .; CDR3aa: CASSQVKGVEEKLFF; CDR3nt: TGCGCCAGCAGCCAAGTTAAAGGGGTTGAGGAAAAACTGTTTTTT
v_gene: TRBV7-9; d_gene: .; j_gene: TRBJ2-7; abundance: once; CDR3aa: CASSLSPFRDIRSYEQYF; CDR3nt: TGTGCCAGCAGCTTATCCCCATTTCGGGACATAAGATCCTACGAGCAGTACTTC
v_gene: TRBV30; d_gene: .; j_gene: TRBJ1-1; abundance: .; CDR3aa: CAWSGGGPEAFF; CDR3nt: TGTGCCTGGAGTGGGGGGGGTCCTGAAGCTTTCTTT
v_gene: TRBV19; d_gene: TRBD2; j_gene: TRBJ2-4; abundance: .; CDR3aa: CASSPGTSEDIQYF; CDR3nt: TGTGCCAGTAGCCCTGGGACTAGCGAGGACATTCAGTACTTC
v_gene: TRBV7-3; d_gene: .; j_gene: TRBJ1-3; abundance: once; CDR3aa: CASSSNLTQNTIYF; CDR3nt: TGTGCCAGCAGCTCGAACCTAACGCAAAACACCATATATTTT
v_gene: TRBV15; d_gene: TRBD1; j_gene: TRBJ1-5; abundance: .; CDR3aa: CATSRTGTGGQPQHF; CDR3nt: TGTGCCACCAGCAGAACCGGGACAGGGGGACAGCCCCAGCATTTT
v_gene: TRBV7-2; d_gene: .; j_gene: TRBJ1-2; abundance: .; CDR3aa: CASSSRGQNYGYTF; CDR3nt: TGTGCCAGCAGCTCCAGAGGACAGAACTATGGCTACACCTTC
v_gene: TRBV15; d_gene: TRBD2; j_gene: TRBJ2-5; abundance: .; CDR3aa: CATSSPGASGGARQETQYF; CDR3nt: TGTGCCACCAGCAGTCCGGGGGCTAGCGGGGGGGCCCGGCAAGAGACCCAGTACTTC